This is a list of T cell receptor beta chains from one sample in a study of CD8 T cells in Susac syndrome. TCRdb re-called the immunoSEQ multiplex PCR reads through MiXCR, storing one row per CDR3 protein. The data show approximately 140,000 distinct CDR3 sequences, over 85% seen once. The sample was CD8+ T cells from PBMCs. The receptors shown here come from a human donor in good health. The CDR3 runs from the conserved cysteine through the conserved F or W. A D gene is named only where the DNA matches it firmly. Not every row has a clone size; where given, it reads once, few, many or a size class.

clone size	J gene	D gene	CDR3 length	V gene	CDR3 protein	CDR3 DNA
-	TRBJ2-7	-	11	TRBV29-1	CSARTPYEQYF	TGCAGCGCCCGTACCCCCTACGAGCAGTACTTC
-	TRBJ2-3	-	13	TRBV7-9	CASSLAPGDTQYF	TGTGCCAGCAGCTTAGCCCCCGGAGATACGCAGTATTTT
-	TRBJ2-1	-	12	TRBV13	CASSTELEGGIF	TGTGCCAGCAGCACGGAACTTGAAGGGGGGATCTTC
-	TRBJ2-2	-	17	TRBV27	CASSPSASYAEVGELFF	TGTGCCAGCAGTCCCAGTGCTTCTTATGCCGAAGTCGGGGAGCTGTTTTTT
once	TRBJ2-7	-	12	TRBV20-1	CSASPGLYEQYF	TGCAGTGCTAGCCCGGGGCTCTACGAGCAGTACTTC
-	TRBJ2-3	TRBD2	15	TRBV5-6	CASSLERGRTDTQYF	TGTGCCAGCAGCTTGGAACGCGGGAGGACAGATACGCAGTATTTT
-	TRBJ2-1	-	13	TRBV7-9	CASSLTYLNEQFF	TGTGCCAGCAGCTTAACCTACCTCAATGAGCAGTTCTTC
-	TRBJ2-7	TRBD2	15	TRBV7-9	CASSPRTSGAYEQYF	TGTGCCAGCAGCCCACGGACTAGCGGAGCCTACGAGCAGTACTTC
-	TRBJ2-1	TRBD2	16	TRBV13	CASSPRLAGVGNEQFF	TGTGCCAGCAGCCCCCGACTAGCGGGAGTGGGGAATGAGCAGTTCTTC
-	TRBJ2-1	-	12	TRBV29-1	CSVERGSDEQFF	TGCAGCGTTGAAAGAGGCTCTGATGAGCAGTTCTTC
-	TRBJ2-5	-	14	TRBV18	CASSPDNRQETQYF	TGTGCCAGCTCACCAGATAATAGGCAAGAGACCCAGTACTTC
-	TRBJ1-1	-	13	TRBV27	CASRTGINTEAFF	TGTGCCAGCAGGACAGGTATTAACACTGAAGCTTTCTTT
-	TRBJ2-1	-	15	TRBV30	CAWSVPRVGVSEQFF	TGTGCCTGGAGTGTCCCCAGGGTAGGGGTCAGTGAGCAGTTCTTC
-	TRBJ2-7	-	19	TRBV28	CASTTEDLRGGEVSYEQYF	TGTGCCAGCACCACAGAAGACCTCAGGGGGGGCGAGGTGTCCTACGAGCAGTACTTC
once	TRBJ2-3	-	11	TRBV29-1	CSVVGSDTQYF	TGCAGCGTTGTAGGCAGCGATACGCAGTATTTT
once	TRBJ2-7	-	12	TRBV7-2	CASSRPLYEQYF	TGTGCCAGCAGTCGGCCCCTTTACGAGCAGTACTTC
-	TRBJ2-1	-	13	TRBV29-1	CSVERRPHNEGVF	TGCAGCGTTGAACGGCGCCCCCACAATGAGGGGGTCTTC
-	TRBJ2-3	-	16	TRBV27	CASSLAGARETDTQYF	TGTGCCAGCAGTTTAGCGGGGGCGAGGGAAACAGATACGCAGTATTTT
-	TRBJ2-7	TRBD2	11	TRBV6-1	CTSGSPYEQYF	TGTACCAGCGGGAGTCCCTACGAGCAGTACTTC
-	TRBJ2-2	-	14	TRBV7-8	CASSSPFATGELFF	TGTGCCAGCAGCTCCCCCTTCGCCACCGGGGAGCTGTTTTTT
-	TRBJ1-1	-	13	TRBV29-1	CSVEGTMNTEAFF	TGCAGCGTTGAGGGAACAATGAACACTGAAGCTTTCTTT
-	TRBJ2-1	TRBD2	16	TRBV29-1	CSVDGGGLAGSNEQFF	TGCAGCGTTGACGGCGGTGGCCTAGCGGGAAGCAATGAGCAGTTCTTC
-	TRBJ2-1	TRBD2	13	TRBV7-9	CASRGLAGYEQFF	TGTGCCAGCAGGGGACTAGCGGGTTATGAGCAGTTCTTC